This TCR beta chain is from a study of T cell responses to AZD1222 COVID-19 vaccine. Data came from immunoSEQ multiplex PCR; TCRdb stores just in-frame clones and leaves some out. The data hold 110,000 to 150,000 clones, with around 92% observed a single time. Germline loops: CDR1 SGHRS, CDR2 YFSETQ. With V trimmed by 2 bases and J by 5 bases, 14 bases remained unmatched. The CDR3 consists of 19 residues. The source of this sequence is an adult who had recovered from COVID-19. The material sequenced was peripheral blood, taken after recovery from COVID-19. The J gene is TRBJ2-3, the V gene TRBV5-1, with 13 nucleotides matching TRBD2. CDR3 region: CASSLPPGLAGHDIDTQYF. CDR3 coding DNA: TGCGCCAGCAGCTTACCACCGGGACTAGCGGGACACGATATAGATACGCAGTATTTT.